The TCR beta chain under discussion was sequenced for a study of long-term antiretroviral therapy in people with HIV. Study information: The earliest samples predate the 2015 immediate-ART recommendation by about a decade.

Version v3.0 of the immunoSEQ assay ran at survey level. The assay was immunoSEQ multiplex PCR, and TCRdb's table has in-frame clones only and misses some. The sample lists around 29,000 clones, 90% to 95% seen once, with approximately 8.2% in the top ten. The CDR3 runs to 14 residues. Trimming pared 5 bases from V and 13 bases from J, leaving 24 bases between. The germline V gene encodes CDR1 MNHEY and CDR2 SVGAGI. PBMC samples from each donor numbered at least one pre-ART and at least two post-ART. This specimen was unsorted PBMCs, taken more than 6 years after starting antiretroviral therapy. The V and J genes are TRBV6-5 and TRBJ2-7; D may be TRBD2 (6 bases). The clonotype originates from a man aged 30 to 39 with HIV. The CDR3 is CASSRKGPGSRDYF. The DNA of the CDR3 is TGTGCCAGCAGTCGCAAGGGACCCGGGTCGCGGGATTACTTC.